The 21 T cell receptor beta chains reported below all come from one sample, sequenced in a study of identical twins. TCRdb independently ran MiXCR on the 5' RACE reads; one entry per CDR3 protein. This sample has some 1,600,000 distinct CDR3 sequences, with about 32% found just once. The sequenced material came from cord blood. The receptors come from a newborn girl in good health.

The chain carries TRBV5-1 and TRBJ2-3; TRBD2 is a possible D gene (5 bases). CDR3 size: 15 residues. V lost 0 bases, J lost 1 base, and 9 bases lay in between. Germline CDR1 is SGHRS and CDR2 is YFSETQ. The CDR3: CASSLEAAGTDTQYF. CDR3 nucleotide sequence: TGCGCCAGCAGCTTGGAAGCAGCGGGCACAGATACGCAGTATTTT.

V gene TRBV5-1 combines with J gene TRBJ1-2; D remains unclear. Trimming removed 7 bases at V and 4 bases at J, with 17 bases between. The CDR3 is 14 residues long. Per germline, CDR1 SGHRS and CDR2 YFSETQ. The CDR3 region is CASGPSGWGYGYTF. Written as DNA, the CDR3 is TGCGCCAGCGGTCCTTCGGGGTGGGGCTATGGCTACACCTTC.

V gene TRBV20-1 combines with J gene TRBJ2-3, with 8 bases matching TRBD1. The CDR3 covers 14 residues. Germline V CDR1 and CDR2: DFQATT, SNEGSKA (reference sequence). With V trimmed by 5 bases and J by 5 bases, 9 bases remained unmatched. CDR3 sequence: CSACRSGGKDTQYF. As DNA, the CDR3 is TGCAGTGCTTGCAGGTCAGGGGGCAAAGATACGCAGTATTTT.

On this clonotype itself: Germline is not matched at one junction end, which may reflect a read error. The chain combines TRBV2 with TRBJ2-1; D might be TRBD2 (6 bases). CDR1 and CDR2 (germline): SNHLY, FYNNEI. The CDR3 is 12 amino acids. CDR3 sequence reads: CAREGPNNGQFF. In DNA form, the CDR3 reads TGTGCCAGGGAGGGACCAAACAATGGGCAGTTCTTC.

This clonotype was counted only a few times. The genes are TRBV20-1 and TRBJ2-1, with D possibly matching TRBD2 (5 bases). Trimming removed 5 bases at V and 3 bases at J, with 20 bases between. CDR3 size: 16 residues. Germline V gives CDR1 DFQATT, CDR2 SNEGSKA (reference sequence). The CDR3, as DNA: TGCAGTGCTCCAAGTGGTGGAAAGGACTTCTACAATGAGCAGTTCTTC. It codes for CSAPSGGKDFYNEQFF.

This clonotype was seen many times. The V gene is TRBV30, the J gene TRBJ2-7; D perhaps matches TRBD2 (5 bases). Germline CDR1 and CDR2: GTSNPN and SVGIG (reference sequence). With 0 bases removed from V and 6 bases from J, the gap between germline ends came to 6 bases. The CDR3 has 11 residues. CDR3 coding DNA: TGTGCCTGGAGTGTACGGGGCGAGCAGTACTTC. Translated, it gives CAWSVRGEQYF.

This clonotype was detected a few times. The chain is built from TRBV20-1 and TRBJ2-4, with D possibly matching TRBD2 (6 bases). Germline-derived CDR1 and CDR2 are DFQATT and SNEGSKA (reference sequence). The CDR3 totals 16 residues. V was pared by 3 bases and J by 0 bases, with 15 bases between. CDR3 protein: CSASGRQTLAKNIQYF. DNA for the CDR3: TGCAGTGCTAGCGGGAGACAGACCCTAGCCAAAAACATTCAGTACTTC.

This chain connects TRBV20-1 to TRBJ2-1; 10 positions match TRBD2. CDR3 length: 15 residues. Germline V gene lookup returns CDR1 DFQATT and CDR2 SNEGSKA (reference sequence). Losses at the gene ends were 3 bases for V and 5 bases for J; bases not matched to a gene: 7. CDR3 region: CSASGAGGYDNEQFF. The CDR3 DNA sequence: TGCAGTGCTAGCGGAGCGGGGGGGTACGACAATGAGCAGTTCTTC.

Details on this clonotype: Germline and junction disagree at one end, which may indicate a read error. The rearrangement links TRBV27 to TRBJ1-4; weak D call: TRBD1 (6 bases). From germline, CDR1 is MNHEY and CDR2 SMNVEV (reference sequence). The CDR3 totals 14 residues. The DNA for the CDR3 is TGTGCCGGCAGTTTGGTGACAGGAGGCGAAAAACTGTTTTTT. Its protein is CAGSLVTGGEKLFF.

The table lists this clonotype with a few counts. The CDR3 DNA reads TGCAGTGCTACGGACCACACAGATACGCAGTATTTT. Protein sequence: CSATDHTDTQYF. The chain employs TRBV20-1 and TRBJ2-3; D remains ambiguous. CDR1 and CDR2 (germline): DFQATT, SNEGSKA (reference sequence). V was clipped by 4 bases and J by 2 bases, with 7 bases between them. This CDR3 region has 12 residues.

The table lists this clonotype with many counts. V gene TRBV5-1 combines with J gene TRBJ1-2; D perhaps matches TRBD1 (5 bases). Germline V gives CDR1 SGHRS, CDR2 YFSETQ. The CDR3 is made up of 14 amino acids. Trimming removed 2 bases from V and 2 bases from J, with 10 bases in between. Here the CDR3 reads CASSFGGTNYGYTF. DNA for the CDR3: TGCGCCAGCAGCTTCGGCGGGACGAACTATGGCTACACCTTC.

The rearrangement uses TRBV20-1 and TRBJ1-5; maybe TRBD1 (6 bases). V lost 0 bases to trimming and J lost 4 bases, with 19 bases between them. The CDR3 has 17 amino acids. CDR1 and CDR2 from the germline V gene are DFQATT and SNEGSKA (reference sequence). The CDR3 is CSARDPLGRGENQPQHF. The CDR3 bases are TGCAGTGCTAGAGATCCGTTGGGAAGGGGGGAGAATCAGCCCCAGCATTTT.

CDR3 DNA: TGTGCCATCAGACCCTATAACAGCTACGAGCAGTACTTC. Amino acids: CAIRPYNSYEQYF. This rearrangement joins TRBV10-3 to TRBJ2-7; D gene uncertain. The V gene lost 6 bases and the J gene lost 3 bases, with 12 bases spanning the gap. Germline V gene sequence: CDR1 ENHRY, CDR2 SYGVKD. This CDR3 contains 13 residues.

This chain uses TRBV29-1 with TRBJ2-7; TRBD1 might be the D (6 bases). Per the germline V gene, CDR1 is SQVTM and CDR2 is ANQGSEA. The CDR3 consists of 13 residues. Trimming removed 7 bases at V and 2 bases at J, with 15 bases between. CDR3 amino acids: CSATTGAAYEQYF. The CDR3 coding sequence is TGCAGCGCTACGACAGGTGCGGCCTACGAGCAGTACTTC.

The V and J genes are TRBV5-1 and TRBJ2-5, with TRBD1 as a possible D gene (6 bases). This CDR3 region has 14 residues. Between the trimmed V and J ends, which lost 4 bases and 4 bases, there was a span of 14 bases. Germline V gene sequence: CDR1 SGHRS, CDR2 YFSETQ. For the CDR3, the DNA is TGCGCCAGCAGCCCCAAAGGGGGTGGAGAGACCCAGTACTTC. Translated: CASSPKGGGETQYF.

This clonotype occurred once. The genes are TRBV11-2 and TRBJ2-5; TRBD2 is a possible D gene (7 bases). Per the germline V gene, CDR1 is SGHAT and CDR2 is FQNNGV. Trimming took 3 bases from V and 5 from J, leaving 13 bases between them. The CDR3 consists of 14 residues. The CDR3 sequence: CASSFPGGRETQYF. CDR3 in DNA: TGTGCCAGCAGCTTCCCCGGGGGGCGGGAGACCCAGTACTTC.

The sample holds a few counts of this clonotype. The chain links TRBV12-3 or TRBV12-4 to TRBJ1-4; TRBD1 matches 7 bases. The V segment lost 2 bases and the J segment 7 bases; nucleotides outside the gene matches: 4. The CDR3 is 14 residues long. The CDR3 sequence is CASSLRGLSEKLFF. CDR3 coding DNA: TGTGCCAGCAGTTTAAGGGGGCTAAGTGAAAAACTGTTTTTT.

This clonotype came up many times. The chain joins TRBV6-2 or TRBV6-3 to TRBJ2-4, with D perhaps TRBD2 (6 bases). This CDR3 is built from 18 residues. V lost 4 bases and J 1 base, leaving 20 bases between the germline ends. Per germline, CDR1 MNHEY and CDR2 SVGEGT. The CDR3 loop is CASSSGLGGGMAKNIQYF. CDR3 DNA: TGTGCCAGCAGTTCCGGGCTTGGGGGAGGAATGGCCAAAAACATTCAGTACTTC.

The J gene is TRBJ2-7, the V gene TRBV24-1; 14 positions agree with TRBD2. Per germline, CDR1 KGHDR and CDR2 SFDVKD. This CDR3 spans 17 amino acids. Trimming took 4 bases from V and 7 from J; bases not matched to a gene: 11. The CDR3 sequence: CATSDPGTSGRANEQYF. Here the CDR3 DNA reads TGTGCCACCAGTGACCCGGGGACTAGCGGGAGAGCCAATGAGCAGTACTTC.

The chain has TRBV4-2 and TRBJ2-5, with TRBD2 matching 12 bases. Trimming cost V 2 bases and J 0 bases; bases outside gene matches: 7. The CDR3 extends over 18 amino acids. Germline V gene sequence: CDR1 LGHNA, CDR2 YNFKEQ. CDR3 nucleotide sequence: TGTGCCAGCAGCCAACTATCGACTAGCGGGGGAAACCAAGAGACCCAGTACTTC. Translation gives CASSQLSTSGGNQETQYF.

This clonotype showed up many times. The chain recombines TRBV29-1 with TRBJ2-7; D might be TRBD1 (5 bases). The CDR3 has 11 amino acids. Per germline, CDR1 SQVTM and CDR2 ANQGSEA. V was trimmed by 4 bases and J by 3 bases, leaving 7 bases between them. The CDR3 DNA sequence: TGCAGCGTTGGCAGGGTCTACGAGCAGTACTTC. It specifies CSVGRVYEQYF.